This T cell receptor (beta chain) was sequenced for a study of blood T cells in healthy people across ages. V lost 1 base and J lost 2; bases outside the gene matches: 15. CDR1 and CDR2 from the germline V gene are DFQATT and SNEGSKA (reference sequence). This CDR3 spans 18 amino acids. PCR was performed a second time for about 7 to 12 cycles using a sample-barcoded 5' primer and a J-beta primer mix. TCRdb re-derived calls from the 5' RACE reads in MiXCR, one entry per CDR3 protein. The sample consists of 730,000 or so distinct CDR3 sequences, roughly 43% of them appearing once. The chain joins TRBV20-1 to TRBJ1-2, with 8 bases identical to TRBD1. The sample comprised blood. The origin of this receptor is a woman aged 60-75 years in good health. The CDR3 protein is CSARAAYRGQGENYGYTF. CDR3 nucleotide sequence: TGCAGTGCTAGAGCCGCATACCGAGGACAGGGAGAGAACTATGGCTACACCTTC.